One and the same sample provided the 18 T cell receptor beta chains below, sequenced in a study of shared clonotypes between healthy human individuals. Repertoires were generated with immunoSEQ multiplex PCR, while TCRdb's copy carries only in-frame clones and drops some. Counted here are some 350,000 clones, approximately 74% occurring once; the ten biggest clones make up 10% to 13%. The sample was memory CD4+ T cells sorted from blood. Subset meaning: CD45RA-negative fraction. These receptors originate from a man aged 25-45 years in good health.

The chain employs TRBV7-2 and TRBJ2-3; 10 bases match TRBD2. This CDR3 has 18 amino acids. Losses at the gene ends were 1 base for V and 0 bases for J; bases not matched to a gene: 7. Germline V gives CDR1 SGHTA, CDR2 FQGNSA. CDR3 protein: CASSLGWLAGVSTDTQYF. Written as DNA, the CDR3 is TGTGCCAGCAGCTTAGGGTGGCTAGCGGGAGTTAGCACAGATACGCAGTATTTT.

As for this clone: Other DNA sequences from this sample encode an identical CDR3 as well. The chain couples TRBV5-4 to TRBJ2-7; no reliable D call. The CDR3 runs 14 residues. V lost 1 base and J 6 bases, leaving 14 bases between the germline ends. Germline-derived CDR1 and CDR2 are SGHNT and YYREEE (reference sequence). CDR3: CASSLTSGTGEQYF. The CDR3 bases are TGTGCCAGCAGCTTGACCAGTGGAACGGGCGAGCAGTACTTC.

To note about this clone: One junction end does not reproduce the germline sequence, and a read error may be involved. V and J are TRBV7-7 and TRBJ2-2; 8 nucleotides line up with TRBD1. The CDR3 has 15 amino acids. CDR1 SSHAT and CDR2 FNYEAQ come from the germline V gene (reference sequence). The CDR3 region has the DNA TGTGCTAGCAGCGCGACAGGGGCAGGGACCGGGGAGCTGTTTTTT. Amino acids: CASSATGAGTGELFF.

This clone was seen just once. The CDR3 DNA follows: TGTGCCAGTAGTATGGCAGGGGCTTGGGTGGACACTGAAGCTTTCTTT. This translates into CASSMAGAWVDTEAFF. The chain carries TRBV19 and TRBJ1-1; a weak D match, TRBD1 (6 bases). The CDR3 spans 16 residues. The V end lost 3 bases, the J end lost 3 bases, and 17 bases lay between the germline ends. Germline CDR1 LNHDA, CDR2 SQIVND (reference sequence). The full variable domain, with the rest looked up from reference TRBV19 and TRBJ1-1, is DGGITQSPKYLFRKEGQNVTLSCEQNLNHDAMYWYRQDPGQGLRLIYYSQIVNDFQKGDIAEGYSVSREKKESFPLTVTSAQKNPTAFYLCASSMAGAWVDTEAFFGQGTRLTVV.

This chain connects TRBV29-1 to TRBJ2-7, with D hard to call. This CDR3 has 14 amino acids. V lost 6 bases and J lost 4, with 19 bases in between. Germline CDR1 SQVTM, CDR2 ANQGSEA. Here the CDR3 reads CSVVIRFVSYEQYF. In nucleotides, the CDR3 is TGCAGCGTCGTCATCCGGTTTGTATCTTACGAGCAGTACTTC.

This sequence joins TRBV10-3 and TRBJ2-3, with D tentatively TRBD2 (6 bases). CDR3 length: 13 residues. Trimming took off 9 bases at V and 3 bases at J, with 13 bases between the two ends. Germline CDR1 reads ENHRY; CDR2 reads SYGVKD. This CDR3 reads CAMAGKRTDTQYF. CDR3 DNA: TGTGCCATGGCGGGGAAGCGTACAGATACGCAGTATTTT.

The CDR3 loop is CASSEYPGQGNEQYF. DNA for the CDR3: TGCGCCAGCAGTGAGTATCCGGGACAAGGGAACGAGCAGTACTTC. The J gene is TRBJ2-7, the V gene TRBV10-2; possibly TRBD1 for D (6 bases). The CDR3 has 15 amino acids. V was cut by 1 base and J by 5 bases, with 15 bases left in between. Germline V gene sequence: CDR1 WSHSY, CDR2 SAAADI.

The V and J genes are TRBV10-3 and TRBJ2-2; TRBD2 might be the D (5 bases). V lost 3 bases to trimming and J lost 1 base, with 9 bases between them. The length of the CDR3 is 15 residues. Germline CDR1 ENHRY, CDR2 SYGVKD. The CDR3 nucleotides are TGTGCCATCAGTGATAGGACTCGGAACACCGGGGAGCTGTTTTTT. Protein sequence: CAISDRTRNTGELFF.

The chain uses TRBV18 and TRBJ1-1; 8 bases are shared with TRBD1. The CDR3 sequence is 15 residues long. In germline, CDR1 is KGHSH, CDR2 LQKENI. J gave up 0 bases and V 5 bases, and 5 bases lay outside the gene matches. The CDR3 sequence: CASSTRQGLNTEAFF. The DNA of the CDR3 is TGTGCCAGCTCAACCCGACAGGGGCTGAACACTGAAGCTTTCTTT.

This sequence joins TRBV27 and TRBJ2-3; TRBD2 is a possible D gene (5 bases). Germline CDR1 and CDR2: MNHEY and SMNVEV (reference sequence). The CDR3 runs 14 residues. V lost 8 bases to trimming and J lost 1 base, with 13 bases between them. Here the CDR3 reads CASHFSGRTDTQYF. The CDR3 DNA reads TGTGCCAGCCACTTCAGCGGACGCACAGATACGCAGTATTTT.

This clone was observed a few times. CDR3 loop: CASTPGQGVAGELFF. CDR3 nucleotide sequence: TGTGCCAGTACACCGGGACAGGGGGTTGCCGGGGAGCTGTTTTTT. This sequence joins TRBV19 and TRBJ2-2; 11 bases align to TRBD1. Germline CDR1 and CDR2: LNHDA and SQIVND (reference sequence). The CDR3 is 15 amino acids. The ends lost 7 bases at V and 6 bases at J; junction bases unmatched: 7.

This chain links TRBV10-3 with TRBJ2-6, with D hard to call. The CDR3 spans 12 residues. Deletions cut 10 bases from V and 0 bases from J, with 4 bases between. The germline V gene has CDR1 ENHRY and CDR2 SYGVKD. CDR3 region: CATNSGANVLTF. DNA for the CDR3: TGTGCCACCAACTCTGGGGCCAACGTCCTGACTTTC.

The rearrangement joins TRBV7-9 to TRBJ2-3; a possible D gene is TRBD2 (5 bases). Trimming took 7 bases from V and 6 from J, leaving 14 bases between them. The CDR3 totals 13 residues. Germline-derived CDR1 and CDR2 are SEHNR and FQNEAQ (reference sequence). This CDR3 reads CASTYPTGDTQYF. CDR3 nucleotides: TGTGCCAGCACCTACCCTACGGGGGATACGCAGTATTTT.

CDR3 residues: CALTGGAGANVLTF. The CDR3 DNA reads as TGTGCCTTGACAGGGGGCGCTGGGGCCAACGTCCTGACTTTC. The chain joins TRBV30 to TRBJ2-6; 10 bases map to TRBD1. This CDR3 region has 14 residues. V shed 7 bases and J 2 bases; nucleotides not matched to a gene: 2. Germline lookup yields CDR1 GTSNPN and CDR2 SVGIG (reference sequence).

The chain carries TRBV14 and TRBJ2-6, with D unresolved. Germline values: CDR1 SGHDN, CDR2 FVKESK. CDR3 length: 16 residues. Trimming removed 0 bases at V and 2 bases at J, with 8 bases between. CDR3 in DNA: TGTGCCAGCAGCCAAGACTTAGGGCCTGGGGCCAACGTCCTGACTTTC. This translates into CASSQDLGPGANVLTF.

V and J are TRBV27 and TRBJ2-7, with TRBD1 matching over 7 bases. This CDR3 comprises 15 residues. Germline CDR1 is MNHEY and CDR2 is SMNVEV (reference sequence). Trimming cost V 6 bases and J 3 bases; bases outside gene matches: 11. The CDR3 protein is CASSARGQSGYEQYF. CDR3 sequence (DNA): TGTGCCAGCAGCGCGAGGGGGCAGTCAGGCTACGAGCAGTACTTC.

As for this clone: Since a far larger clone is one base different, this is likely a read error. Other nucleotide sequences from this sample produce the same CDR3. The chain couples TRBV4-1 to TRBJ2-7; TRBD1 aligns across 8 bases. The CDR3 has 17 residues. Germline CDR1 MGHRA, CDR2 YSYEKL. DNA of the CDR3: TGCGCCAGCAGCCCATCTAAGCAGGGGGCAGGGGCGTACGAGCAGTATTTC. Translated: CASSPSKQGAGAYEQYF.

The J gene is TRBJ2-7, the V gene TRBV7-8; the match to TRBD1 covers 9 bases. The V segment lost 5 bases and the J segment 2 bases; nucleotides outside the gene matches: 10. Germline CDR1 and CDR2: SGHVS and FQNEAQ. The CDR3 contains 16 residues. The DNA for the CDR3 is TGTGCCAGCAGCGTGGATTTTGGACAGGGGACCTACGAGCAGTACTTC. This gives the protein CASSVDFGQGTYEQYF.